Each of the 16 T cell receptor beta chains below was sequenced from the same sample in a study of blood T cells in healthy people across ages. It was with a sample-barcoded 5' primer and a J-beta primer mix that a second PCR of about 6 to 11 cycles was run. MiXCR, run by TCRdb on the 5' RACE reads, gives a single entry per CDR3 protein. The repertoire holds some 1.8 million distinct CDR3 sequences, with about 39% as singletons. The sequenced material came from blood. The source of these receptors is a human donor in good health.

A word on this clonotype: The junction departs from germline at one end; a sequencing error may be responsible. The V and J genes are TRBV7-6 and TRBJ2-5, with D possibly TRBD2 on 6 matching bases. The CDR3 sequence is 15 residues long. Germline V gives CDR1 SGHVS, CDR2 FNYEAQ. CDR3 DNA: TGTGCCGGCAGCTTTGTCGGAGGGGTACAAGAGACCCAGTACTTC. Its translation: CAGSFVGGVQETQYF. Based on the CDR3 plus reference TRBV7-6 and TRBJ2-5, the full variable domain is GAGVSQSPRYKVTKRGQDVALRCDPISGHVSLYWYRQALGQGPEFLTYFNYEAQQDKSGLPNDRFSAERPEGSISTLTIQRTEQRDSAMYRCAGSFVGGVQETQYFGPGTRLLVL.

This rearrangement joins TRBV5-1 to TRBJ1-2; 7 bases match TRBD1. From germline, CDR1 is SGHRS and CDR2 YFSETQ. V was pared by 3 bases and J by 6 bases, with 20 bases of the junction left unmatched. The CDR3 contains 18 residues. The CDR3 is CASSYAFTSLGTDNGYTF. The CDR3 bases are TGCGCCAGCAGCTACGCATTCACCTCCCTAGGGACAGATAATGGCTACACCTTC. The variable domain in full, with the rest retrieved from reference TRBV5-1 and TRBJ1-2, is KAGVTQTPRYLIKTRGQQVTLSCSPISGHRSVSWYQQTPGQGLQFLFEYFSETQRNKGNFPGRFSGRQFSNSRSEMNVSTLELGDSALYLCASSYAFTSLGTDNGYTFGSGTRLTVV.

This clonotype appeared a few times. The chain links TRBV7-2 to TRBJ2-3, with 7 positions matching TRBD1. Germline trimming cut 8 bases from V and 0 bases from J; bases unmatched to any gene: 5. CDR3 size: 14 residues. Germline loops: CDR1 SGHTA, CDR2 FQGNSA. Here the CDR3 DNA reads TGTGCCAGCGCGGACAGGACTAGCACAGATACGCAGTATTTT. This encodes CASADRTSTDTQYF.

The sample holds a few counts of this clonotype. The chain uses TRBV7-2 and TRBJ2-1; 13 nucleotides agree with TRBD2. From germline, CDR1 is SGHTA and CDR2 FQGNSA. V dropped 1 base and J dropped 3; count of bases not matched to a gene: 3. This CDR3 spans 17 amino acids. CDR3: CASSLEGLAGDYNEQFF. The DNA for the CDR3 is TGTGCCAGCAGCTTAGAAGGACTAGCGGGGGACTACAATGAGCAGTTCTTC.

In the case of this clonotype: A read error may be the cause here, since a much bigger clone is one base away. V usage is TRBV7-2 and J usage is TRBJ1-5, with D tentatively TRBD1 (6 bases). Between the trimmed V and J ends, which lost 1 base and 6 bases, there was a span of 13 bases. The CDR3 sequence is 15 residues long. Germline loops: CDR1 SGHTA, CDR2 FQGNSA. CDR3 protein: CTSSLGPRGTQPQHF. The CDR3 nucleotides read TGTACCAGCAGCTTAGGGCCCAGGGGAACTCAGCCCCAGCATTTT.

CDR3 sequence: CSVGRSGSYEQYF. The CDR3 bases are TGCAGCGTTGGGAGGTCGGGCTCCTACGAGCAGTACTTC. The rearrangement joins TRBV29-1 to TRBJ2-7; D perhaps matches TRBD2 (5 bases). CDR3 length: 13 residues. V lost 4 bases and J 0 bases, leaving 10 bases between the germline ends. Germline V gene sequence: CDR1 SQVTM, CDR2 ANQGSEA.

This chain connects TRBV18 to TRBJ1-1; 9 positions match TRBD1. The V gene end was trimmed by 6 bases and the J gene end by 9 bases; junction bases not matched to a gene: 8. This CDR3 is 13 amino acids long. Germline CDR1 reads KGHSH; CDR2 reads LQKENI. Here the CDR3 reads CASSPRDREKAFF. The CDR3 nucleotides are TGTGCCAGCTCTCCTCGGGACAGGGAGAAAGCTTTCTTT.

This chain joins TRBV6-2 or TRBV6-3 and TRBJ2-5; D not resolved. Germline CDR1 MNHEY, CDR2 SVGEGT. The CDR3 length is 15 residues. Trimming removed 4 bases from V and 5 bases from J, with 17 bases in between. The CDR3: CASSFLHTTGETQYF. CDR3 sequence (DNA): TGTGCCAGCAGTTTCCTTCACACGACCGGGGAGACCCAGTACTTC.

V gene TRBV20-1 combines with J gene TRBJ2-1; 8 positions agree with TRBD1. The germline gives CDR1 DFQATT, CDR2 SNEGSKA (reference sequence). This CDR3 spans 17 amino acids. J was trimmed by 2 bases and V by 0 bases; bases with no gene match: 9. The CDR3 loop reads CSARDLYRGETYNEQFF. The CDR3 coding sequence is TGCAGTGCTAGAGATCTATACAGGGGGGAAACCTACAATGAGCAGTTCTTC.

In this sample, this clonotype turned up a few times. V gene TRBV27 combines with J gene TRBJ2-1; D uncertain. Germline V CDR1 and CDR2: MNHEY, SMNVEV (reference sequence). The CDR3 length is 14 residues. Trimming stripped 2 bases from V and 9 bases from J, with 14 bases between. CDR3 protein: CASSLIGLHIEQFF. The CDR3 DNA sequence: TGTGCCAGCAGTTTAATAGGGCTTCATATTGAGCAGTTCTTC.

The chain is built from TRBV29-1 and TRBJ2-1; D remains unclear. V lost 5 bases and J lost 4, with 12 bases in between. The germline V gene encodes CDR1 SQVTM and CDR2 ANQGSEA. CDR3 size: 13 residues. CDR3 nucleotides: TGCAGCGTTCCCAGAACCGGGTACAATGAGCAGTTCTTC. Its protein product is CSVPRTGYNEQFF.

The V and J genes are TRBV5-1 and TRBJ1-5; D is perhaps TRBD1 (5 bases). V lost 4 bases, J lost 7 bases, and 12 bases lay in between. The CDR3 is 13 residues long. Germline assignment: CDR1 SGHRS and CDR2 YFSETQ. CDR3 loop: CASSQGESQPQHF. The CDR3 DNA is TGCGCCAGCAGCCAAGGGGAATCACAGCCCCAGCATTTT.

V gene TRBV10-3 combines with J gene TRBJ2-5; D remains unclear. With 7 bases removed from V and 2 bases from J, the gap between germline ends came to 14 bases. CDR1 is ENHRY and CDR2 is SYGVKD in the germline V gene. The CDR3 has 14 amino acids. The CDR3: CAITADGVQETQYF. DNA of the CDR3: TGTGCCATCACCGCGGACGGTGTTCAAGAGACCCAGTACTTC.

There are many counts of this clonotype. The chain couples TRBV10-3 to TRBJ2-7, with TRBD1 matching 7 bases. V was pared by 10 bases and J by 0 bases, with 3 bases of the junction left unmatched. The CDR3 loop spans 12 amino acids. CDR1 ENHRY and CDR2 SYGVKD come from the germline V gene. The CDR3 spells CATRTGSYEQYF. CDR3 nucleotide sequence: TGTGCCACCAGGACAGGCTCCTACGAGCAGTACTTC.

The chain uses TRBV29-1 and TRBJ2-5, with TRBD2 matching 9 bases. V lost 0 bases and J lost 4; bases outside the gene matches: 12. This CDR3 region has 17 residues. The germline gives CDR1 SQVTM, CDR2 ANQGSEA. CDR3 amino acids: CSVEDPTGRGGPETQYF. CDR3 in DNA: TGCAGCGTTGAAGACCCCACCGGGCGGGGGGGGCCAGAGACCCAGTACTTC.

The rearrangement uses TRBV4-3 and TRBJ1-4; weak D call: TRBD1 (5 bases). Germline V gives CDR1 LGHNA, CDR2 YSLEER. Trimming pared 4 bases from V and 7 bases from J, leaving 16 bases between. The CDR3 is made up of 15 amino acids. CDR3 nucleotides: TGCGCCAGCAGCCCGGACATCCCAAAAGGTGAAAAACTGTTTTTT. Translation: CASSPDIPKGEKLFF.